This T cell receptor (beta chain) was sequenced during a study of cytomegalovirus exposure and HLA in healthy donors. Study-level results: It was in a later analysis that TCR association rates were seen to vary by HLA locus, highest for DRB1 and lowest for HLA-C.

About this clone: The antigen is unknown.

The PCR contained 60 Vbeta and 13 Jbeta primers. Sequencing used immunoSEQ multiplex PCR; TCRdb keeps in-frame clones, though not all of them. The sample contains about 170,000 clones, approximately 81% of which appear only once. This TCR came from a male donor in good health and CMV-seronegative. The specimen sequenced was PBMCs.

For the CDR3, the DNA is TGTGCCAGCAGCCCCGGCTACGAGCAGTACTTC. Its protein product is CASSPGYEQYF. The rearrangement links TRBV7-8 to TRBJ2-7; D is ambiguous. The CDR3 length is 11 residues. Per germline, CDR1 SGHVS and CDR2 FQNEAQ. The ends were cut back, 5 bases at V and 3 bases at J, with 5 bases in the middle.